Only a few counts were recorded for the clone carrying this T cell receptor beta chain. This specimen comes from a study of shared clonotypes between healthy human individuals. Libraries were prepared by immunoSEQ multiplex PCR; TCRdb keeps only in-frame clonotypes and omits some of them. The data contain under 2.5 million clones, around 93% of them singletons. This CDR3 is built from 11 residues. Germline V lookup: CDR1 SQVTM, CDR2 ANQGSEA. Trimming took off 3 bases at V and 7 bases at J, with 9 bases between the two ends. The sequence was collected from a man aged 18 to 29 in good health. Some clones in this sample may be carry-over from other donors' samples. This chain links TRBV29-1 with TRBJ1-1; D perhaps matches TRBD1 (5 bases). Sequencing used naive CD4+ T cells from PBMCs. Sample subset: CD45RA+ positively selected. The CDR3 loop is CSVEWQGEAFF. The CDR3 region has the DNA TGCAGCGTTGAGTGGCAGGGTGAAGCTTTCTTT.